The next 3 T cell receptor beta chains were all read from a single sample in a study of OX40 agonist ivuxolimab in advanced cancers. Libraries were built with the immunoSEQ multiplex PCR assay. In its TCRdb copy, this immuneACCESS table keeps in-frame sequences only and misses some clones. Where compared with another copy, unresolved V genes explain less than half of these, and the others have no known cause. This sample has more than 45,000 clones in its table, and 70% to 90% of those were observed once. Around 1.5% of the sample is in the top ten clones. The starting material was CD4+ or CD8+ T cells sorted from blood, obtained in a trial of the OX40 agonist ivuxolimab. The receptors originated from an adult with an advanced solid tumor such as melanoma, head and neck, liver or kidney cancer.

V gene TRBV18 combines with J gene TRBJ1-4; no reliable D call. Germline V lookup: CDR1 KGHSH, CDR2 LQKENI. The V end was cut by 8 bases, the J end by 7 bases, with 14 bases between. This CDR3 is built from 13 residues. The CDR3 is CASTMGLSEKLFF. In nucleotides, the CDR3 is TGTGCCAGCACCATGGGATTATCTGAAAAACTGTTTTTT.

This chain links TRBV11-3 with TRBJ1-5, with TRBD1 matching 7 bases. This CDR3 has 16 amino acids. Germline-derived CDR1 and CDR2 are SGHNT and YENEEA. Unmatched junction bases numbered 8, after V lost 3 bases and J lost 3 bases. The CDR3 here is CASSFGQARDNQPQHF. The DNA of the CDR3 is TGTGCCAGCAGCTTTGGACAGGCTAGGGACAATCAGCCCCAGCATTTT.

V gene TRBV6-6 combines with J gene TRBJ2-2, with 9 bases fitting TRBD2. Germline trimming cut 6 bases from V and 2 bases from J; bases unmatched to any gene: 7. The germline CDR1 and CDR2 sequences are MNHNY and SVGAGI (reference sequence). The CDR3 has 16 amino acids. The CDR3: CASSRRTSENTGELFF. The CDR3 DNA follows: TGTGCCAGCAGCCGGAGGACTAGCGAAAACACCGGGGAGCTGTTTTTT.